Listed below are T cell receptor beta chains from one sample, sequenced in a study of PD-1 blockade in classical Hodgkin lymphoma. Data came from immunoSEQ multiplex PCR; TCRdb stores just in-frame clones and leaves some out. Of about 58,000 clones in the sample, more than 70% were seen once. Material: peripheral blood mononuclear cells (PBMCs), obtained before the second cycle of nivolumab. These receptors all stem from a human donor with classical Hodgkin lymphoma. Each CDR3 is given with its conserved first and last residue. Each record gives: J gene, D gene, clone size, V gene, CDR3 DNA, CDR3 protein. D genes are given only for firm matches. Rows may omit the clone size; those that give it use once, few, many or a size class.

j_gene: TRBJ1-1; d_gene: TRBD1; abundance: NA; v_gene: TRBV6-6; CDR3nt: TGTGCCAGCAGGGGGGCGCAGGGGGGAACTGAAGCTTTCTTT; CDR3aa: CASRGAQGGTEAFF
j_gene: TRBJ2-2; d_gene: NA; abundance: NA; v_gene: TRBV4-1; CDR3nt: TGCGCCAGCAGCCAAGTAAAGGACTACAGGGGTAGCGCCGGGGAGCTGTTTTTT; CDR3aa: CASSQVKDYRGSAGELFF
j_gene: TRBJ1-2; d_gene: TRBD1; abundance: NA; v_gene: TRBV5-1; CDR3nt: TGCGCCAGCAGCTTGGAGGGGACAGGGGCGTCAGGCTACACCTTC; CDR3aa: CASSLEGTGASGYTF
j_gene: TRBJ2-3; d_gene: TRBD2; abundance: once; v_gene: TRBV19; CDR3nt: TGTGCCAGTAGTACCCGACTAGCGGGGGGGTCCTTTTCAGATACGCAGTATTTT; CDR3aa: CASSTRLAGGSFSDTQYF
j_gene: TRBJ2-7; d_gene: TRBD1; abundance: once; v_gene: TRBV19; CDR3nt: TGTGCCAGTAGACCCACCGACAGGGGCGAGCAGTACTTC; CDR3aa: CASRPTDRGEQYF
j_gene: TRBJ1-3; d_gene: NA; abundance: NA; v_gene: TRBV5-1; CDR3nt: TGCGCCAGCAGCCCGGAGGGGCTGAAGGGAAACACCATATATTTT; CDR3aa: CASSPEGLKGNTIYF
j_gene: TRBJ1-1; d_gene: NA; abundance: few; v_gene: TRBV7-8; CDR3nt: TGTGCCAGCATCACATCGTCCCAGGGAGGGTGGACTGAAGCTTTCTTT; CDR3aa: CASITSSQGGWTEAFF
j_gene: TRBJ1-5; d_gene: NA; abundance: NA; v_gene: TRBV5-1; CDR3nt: TGCGCCAGCAGCCGGGCAGGGGATAGCAATCAGCCCCAGCATTTT; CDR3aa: CASSRAGDSNQPQHF
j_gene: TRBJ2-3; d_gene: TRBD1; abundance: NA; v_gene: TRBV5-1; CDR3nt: TGCGCCAGCAGCTCGGGCGACAGGGTCGGGGCAGATACGCAGTATTTT; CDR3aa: CASSSGDRVGADTQYF
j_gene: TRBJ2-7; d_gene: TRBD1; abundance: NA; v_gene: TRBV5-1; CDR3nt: TGCGCCAGCAGCCGGGACAGCCTCTTGGAGCAGTACTTC; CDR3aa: CASSRDSLLEQYF
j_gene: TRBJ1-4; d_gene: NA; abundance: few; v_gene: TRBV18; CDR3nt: TGTGCCAGCTCACCAGGGACCGCCGTTGGTGAAAAACTGTTTTTT; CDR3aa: CASSPGTAVGEKLFF
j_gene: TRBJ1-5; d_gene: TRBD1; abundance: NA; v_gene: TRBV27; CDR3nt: TGTGCCAGCAGTTTAGCAGGGGGGACCCAGCCCCAGCATTTT; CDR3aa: CASSLAGGTQPQHF
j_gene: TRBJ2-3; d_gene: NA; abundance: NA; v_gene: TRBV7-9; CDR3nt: TGTGCCAGCAGTACTAGGACCCCAGATACGCAGTATTTT; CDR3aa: CASSTRTPDTQYF
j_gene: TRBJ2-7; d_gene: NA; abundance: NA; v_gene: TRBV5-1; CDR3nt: TGCGCCAGCAGGGCAGGGGCGGGAAACTACGAGCAGTACTTC; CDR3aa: CASRAGAGNYEQYF
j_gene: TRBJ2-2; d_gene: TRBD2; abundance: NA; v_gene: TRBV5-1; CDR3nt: TGCGCCAGCAGCTTGGATCGGGGGGGATCCGGGGAGCTGTTTTTT; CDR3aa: CASSLDRGGSGELFF
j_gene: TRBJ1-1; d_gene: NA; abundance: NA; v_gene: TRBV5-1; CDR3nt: TGCGCCAGCAGCTCCGGGTCATCCACTGAAGCTTTCTTT; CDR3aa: CASSSGSSTEAFF
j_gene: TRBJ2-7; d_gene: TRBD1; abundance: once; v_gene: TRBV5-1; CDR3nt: TGCGCCAGCAGCTCGGCGGGACAGGGGAAGGGGGGCTACAAGCAGTACTTC; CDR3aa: CASSSAGQGKGGYKQYF
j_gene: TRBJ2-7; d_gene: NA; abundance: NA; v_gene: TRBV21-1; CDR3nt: TGTGCCAGCAGCAAAGGGGCCAGGGTTTACGAGCAGTACTTC; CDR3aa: CASSKGARVYEQYF
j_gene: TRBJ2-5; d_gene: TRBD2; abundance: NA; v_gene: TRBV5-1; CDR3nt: TGCGCCAGCAGCCCACCTAGCGGGGGAGGCGAGACCCAGTACTTC; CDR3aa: CASSPPSGGGETQYF
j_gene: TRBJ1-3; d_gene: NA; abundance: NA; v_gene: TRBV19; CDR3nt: TGTGCCTGGAAGGGGCGTCGAGGAAACACCATATATTTT; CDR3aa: CAWKGRRGNTIYF
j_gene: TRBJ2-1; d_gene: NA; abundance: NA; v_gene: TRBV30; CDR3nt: TGTGCCTGGAGTGGTGGGGCCATCAATGAGCAGTTCTTC; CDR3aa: CAWSGGAINEQFF
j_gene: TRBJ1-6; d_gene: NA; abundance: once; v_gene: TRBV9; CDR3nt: TGTGCCAGCAGCAGTCGGGGCCTTGTACCCCTCCACTTT; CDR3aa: CASSSRGLVPLHF
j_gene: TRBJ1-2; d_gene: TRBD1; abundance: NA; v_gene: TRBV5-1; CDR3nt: TGCGCCAGCAGCGCACAGGGGAACTATGGCTACACCTTC; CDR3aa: CASSAQGNYGYTF
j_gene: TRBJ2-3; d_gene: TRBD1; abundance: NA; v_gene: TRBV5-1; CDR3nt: TGCGCCAGCAGCTCCGACAGGGCTGTGGATACGCAGTATTTT; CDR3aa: CASSSDRAVDTQYF
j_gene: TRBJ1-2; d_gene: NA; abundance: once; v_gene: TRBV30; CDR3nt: TGTGCCTGGAGTGATACCTTGCTCGGGGGTTTAGGCGGCTACACCTTC; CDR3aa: CAWSDTLLGGLGGYTF
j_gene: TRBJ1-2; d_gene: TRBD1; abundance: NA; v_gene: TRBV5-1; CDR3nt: TGCGCCAGCAGCGTGGACAGGGACTATGGCTACACCTTC; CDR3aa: CASSVDRDYGYTF
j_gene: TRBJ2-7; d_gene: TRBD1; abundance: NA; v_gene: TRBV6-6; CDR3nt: TGTGCCAGCAGTGGGGGACAGAGCTACGAGCAGTACTTC; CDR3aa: CASSGGQSYEQYF
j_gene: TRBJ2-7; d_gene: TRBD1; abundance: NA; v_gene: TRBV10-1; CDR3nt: TGCGCCAGCAGCCCCGGGACAGGGTACGAGCAGTACTTC; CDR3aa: CASSPGTGYEQYF
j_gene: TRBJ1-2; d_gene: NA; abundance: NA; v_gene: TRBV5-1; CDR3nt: TGCGCCAGCAGCTTCGGACTCCTTCAGAACTATGGCTACACCTTC; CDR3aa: CASSFGLLQNYGYTF
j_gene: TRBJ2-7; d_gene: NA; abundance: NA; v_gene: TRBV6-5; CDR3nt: TGTGCCAGCAGGAAACTTGGGCCGTACGAGCAGTACTTC; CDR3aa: CASRKLGPYEQYF
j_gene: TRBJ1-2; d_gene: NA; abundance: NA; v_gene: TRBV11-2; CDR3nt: TGTGCCAGCAGCTTACTGGCCGGGGCAAACTATGGCTACACCTTC; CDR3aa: CASSLLAGANYGYTF
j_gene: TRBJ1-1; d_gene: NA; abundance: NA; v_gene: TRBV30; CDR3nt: TGTGCCTGGAGATTTATGGGGTATGCGGACACTGAAGCTTTCTTT; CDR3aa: CAWRFMGYADTEAFF
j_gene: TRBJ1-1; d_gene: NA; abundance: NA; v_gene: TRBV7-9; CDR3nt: TGTGCCAGCAGCTTTCTCGAGGGGCTTGCGACTGAAGCTTTCTTT; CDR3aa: CASSFLEGLATEAFF
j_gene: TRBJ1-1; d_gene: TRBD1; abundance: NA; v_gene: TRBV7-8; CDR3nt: TGTGCCAGCAGCTTATCAGGGGGTAACACTGAAGCTTTCTTT; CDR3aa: CASSLSGGNTEAFF
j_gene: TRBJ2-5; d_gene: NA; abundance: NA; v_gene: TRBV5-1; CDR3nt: TGCGCCAGCAGCTTGGCCGGAATCCAAGAGACCCAGTACTTC; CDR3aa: CASSLAGIQETQYF
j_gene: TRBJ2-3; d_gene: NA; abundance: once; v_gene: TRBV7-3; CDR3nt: TGTGCCAGCAGCAGCACGACCGCACAGGACACAGATACGCAGTATTTT; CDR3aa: CASSSTTAQDTDTQYF
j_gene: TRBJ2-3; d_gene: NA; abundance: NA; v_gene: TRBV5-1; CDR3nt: TGCGCCACTGGGGGCGGGGACACAGATACGCAGTATTTT; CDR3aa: CATGGGDTDTQYF
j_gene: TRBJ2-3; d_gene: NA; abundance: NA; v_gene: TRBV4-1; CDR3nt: TGCGCCAGCCTTCCTTCGCCCAACGCACGCACAGATACGCAGTATTTT; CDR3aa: CASLPSPNARTDTQYF
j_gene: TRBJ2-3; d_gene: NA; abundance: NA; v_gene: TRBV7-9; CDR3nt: TGTGCCAGCACCGACCCAGACCCTTCTCCCACAGATACGCAGTATTTT; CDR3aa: CASTDPDPSPTDTQYF
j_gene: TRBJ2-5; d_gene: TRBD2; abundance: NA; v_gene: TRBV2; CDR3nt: TGTGCCAGCACCCTTAGCGGGACTAGCGGGAGGAGGGTAGGAGAGACCCAGTACTTC; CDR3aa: CASTLSGTSGRRVGETQYF